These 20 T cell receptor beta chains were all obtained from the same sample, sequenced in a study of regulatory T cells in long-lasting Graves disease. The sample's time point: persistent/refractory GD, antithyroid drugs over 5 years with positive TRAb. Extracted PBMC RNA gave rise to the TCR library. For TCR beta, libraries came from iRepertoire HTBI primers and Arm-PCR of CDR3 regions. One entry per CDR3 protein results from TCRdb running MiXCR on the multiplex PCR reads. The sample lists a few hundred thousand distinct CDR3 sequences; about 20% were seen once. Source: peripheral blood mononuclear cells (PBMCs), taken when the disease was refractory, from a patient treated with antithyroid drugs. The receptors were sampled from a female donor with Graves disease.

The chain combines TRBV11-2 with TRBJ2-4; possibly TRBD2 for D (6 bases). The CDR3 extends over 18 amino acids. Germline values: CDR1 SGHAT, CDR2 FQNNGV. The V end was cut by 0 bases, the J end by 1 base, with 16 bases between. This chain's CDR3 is CASSLDRGGGLAKNIQYF. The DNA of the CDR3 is TGTGCCAGCAGCTTAGATCGGGGTGGGGGACTCGCCAAAAACATTCAGTACTTC.

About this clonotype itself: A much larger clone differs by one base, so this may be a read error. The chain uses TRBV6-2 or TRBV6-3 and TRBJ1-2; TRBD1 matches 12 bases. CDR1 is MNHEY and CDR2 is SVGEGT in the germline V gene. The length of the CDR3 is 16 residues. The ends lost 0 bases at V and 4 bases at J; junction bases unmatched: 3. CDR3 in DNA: TGTGCCAGCAGTTACTCCGGGACAGGGGGCGGCTATGGCTACACCTTC. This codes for CASSYSGTGGGYGYTF.

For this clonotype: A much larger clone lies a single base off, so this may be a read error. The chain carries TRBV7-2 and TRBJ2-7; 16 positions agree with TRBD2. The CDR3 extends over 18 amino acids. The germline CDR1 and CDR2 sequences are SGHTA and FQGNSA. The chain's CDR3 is CASSLWGLAGGGSYKQYF. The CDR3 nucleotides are TGTGCCAGCAGCTTATGGGGACTAGCGGGAGGGGGCTCCTACAAGCAGTACTTC.

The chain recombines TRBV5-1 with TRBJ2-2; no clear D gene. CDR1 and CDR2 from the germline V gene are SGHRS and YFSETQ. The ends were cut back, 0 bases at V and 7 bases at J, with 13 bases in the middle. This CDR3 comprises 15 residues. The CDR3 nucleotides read TGCGCCAGCAGCTTGGAGTCTGGGGTCGGCGGGGAGCTGTTTTTT. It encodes CASSLESGVGGELFF.

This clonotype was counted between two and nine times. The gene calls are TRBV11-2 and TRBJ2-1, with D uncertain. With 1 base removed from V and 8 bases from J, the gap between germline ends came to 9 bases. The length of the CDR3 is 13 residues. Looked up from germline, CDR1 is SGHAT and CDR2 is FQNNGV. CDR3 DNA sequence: TGTGCCAGCAGCTTAGGACCTATGGATGAGCAGTTCTTC. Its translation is CASSLGPMDEQFF.

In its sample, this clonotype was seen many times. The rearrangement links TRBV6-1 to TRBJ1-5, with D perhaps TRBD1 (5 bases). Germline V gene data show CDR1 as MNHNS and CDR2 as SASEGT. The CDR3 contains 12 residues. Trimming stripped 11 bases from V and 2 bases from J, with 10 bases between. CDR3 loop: CAEGTGNQPQHF. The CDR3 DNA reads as TGTGCCGAGGGGACGGGCAATCAGCCCCAGCATTTT.

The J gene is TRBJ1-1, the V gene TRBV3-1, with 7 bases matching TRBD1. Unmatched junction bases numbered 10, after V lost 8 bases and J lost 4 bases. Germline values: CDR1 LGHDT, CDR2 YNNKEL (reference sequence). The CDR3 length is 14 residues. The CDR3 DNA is TGTGCCAGCGGTGGAGGGGGCGCTTTCACTGAAGCTTTCTTT. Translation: CASGGGGAFTEAFF.

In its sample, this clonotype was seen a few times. The CDR3 is CASSRTSGRAVETQYF. CDR3 bases: TGTGCCAGCAGCCGAACTAGCGGGAGGGCCGTGGAGACCCAGTACTTC. This chain uses TRBV6-1 with TRBJ2-5, with TRBD2 matching over 13 bases. The CDR3 is 16 amino acids. Per germline, CDR1 MNHNS and CDR2 SASEGT. Germline trimming cut 6 bases from V and 5 bases from J; bases unmatched to any gene: 9.

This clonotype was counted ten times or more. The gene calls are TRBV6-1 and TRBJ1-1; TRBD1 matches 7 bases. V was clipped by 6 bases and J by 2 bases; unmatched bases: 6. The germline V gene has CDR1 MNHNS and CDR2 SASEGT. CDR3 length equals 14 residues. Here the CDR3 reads CASRNRDSNTEAFF. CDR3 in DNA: TGTGCCAGCAGAAACCGGGACAGTAACACTGAAGCTTTCTTT.

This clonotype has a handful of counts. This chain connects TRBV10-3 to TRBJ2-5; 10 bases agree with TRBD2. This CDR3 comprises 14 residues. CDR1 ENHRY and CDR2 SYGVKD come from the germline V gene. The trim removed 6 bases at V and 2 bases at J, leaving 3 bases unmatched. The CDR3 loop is CAIRKTSGQETQYF. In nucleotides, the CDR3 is TGTGCCATCAGGAAGACTAGCGGGCAAGAGACCCAGTACTTC.

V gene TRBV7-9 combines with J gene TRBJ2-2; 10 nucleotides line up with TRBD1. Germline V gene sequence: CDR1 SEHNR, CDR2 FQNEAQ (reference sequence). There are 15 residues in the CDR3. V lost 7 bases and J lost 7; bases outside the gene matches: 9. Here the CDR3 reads CASTSRGQGNGELFF. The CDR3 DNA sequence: TGTGCCAGCACCTCTCGGGGACAGGGGAACGGGGAGCTGTTTTTT.

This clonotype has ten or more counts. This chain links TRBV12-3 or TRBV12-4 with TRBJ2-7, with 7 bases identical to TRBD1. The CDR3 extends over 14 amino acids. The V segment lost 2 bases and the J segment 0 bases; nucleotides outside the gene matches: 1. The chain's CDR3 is CASSLNRGSYEQYF. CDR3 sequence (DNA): TGTGCCAGCAGTTTAAACAGGGGCTCCTACGAGCAGTACTTC.

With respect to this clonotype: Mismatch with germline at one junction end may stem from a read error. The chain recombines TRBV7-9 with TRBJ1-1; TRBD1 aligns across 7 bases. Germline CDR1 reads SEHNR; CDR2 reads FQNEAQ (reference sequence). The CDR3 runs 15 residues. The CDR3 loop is CASTLPPRQGAEAFF. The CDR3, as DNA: TGTGCCAGCACCTTACCCCCGAGACAGGGTGCTGAAGCTTTCTTT.

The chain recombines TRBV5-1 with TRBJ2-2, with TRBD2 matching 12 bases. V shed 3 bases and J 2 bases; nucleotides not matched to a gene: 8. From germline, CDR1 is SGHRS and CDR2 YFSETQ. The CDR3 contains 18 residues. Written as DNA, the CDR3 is TGCGCCAGCAGCTCCGGACTAGCGGGATCCCTTAACACCGGGGAGCTGTTTTTT. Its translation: CASSSGLAGSLNTGELFF. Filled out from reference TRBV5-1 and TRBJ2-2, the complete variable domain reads KAGVTQTPRYLIKTRGQQVTLSCSPISGHRSVSWYQQTPGQGLQFLFEYFSETQRNKGNFPGRFSGRQFSNSRSEMNVSTLELGDSALYLCASSSGLAGSLNTGELFFGEGSRLTVL.

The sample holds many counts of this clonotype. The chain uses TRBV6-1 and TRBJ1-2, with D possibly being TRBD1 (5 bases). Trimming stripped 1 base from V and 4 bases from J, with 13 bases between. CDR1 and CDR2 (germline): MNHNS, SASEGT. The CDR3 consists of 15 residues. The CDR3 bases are TGTGCCAGCAGTGAAGGAATCAGGAGGGGCTATGGCTACACCTTC. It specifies CASSEGIRRGYGYTF.

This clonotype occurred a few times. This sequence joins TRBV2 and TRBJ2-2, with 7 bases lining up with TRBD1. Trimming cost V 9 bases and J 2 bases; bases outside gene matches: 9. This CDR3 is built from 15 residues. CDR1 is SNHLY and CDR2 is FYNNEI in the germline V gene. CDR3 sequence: CASQLSGGNTGELFF. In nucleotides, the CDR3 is TGTGCCAGTCAACTCTCAGGGGGAAACACCGGGGAGCTGTTTTTT. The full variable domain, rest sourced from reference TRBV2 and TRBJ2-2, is EPEVTQTPSHQVTQMGQEVILRCVPISNHLYFYWYRQILGQKVEFLVSFYNNEISEKSEIFDDQFSVERPDGSNFTLKIRSTKLEDSAMYFCASQLSGGNTGELFFGEGSRLTVL.

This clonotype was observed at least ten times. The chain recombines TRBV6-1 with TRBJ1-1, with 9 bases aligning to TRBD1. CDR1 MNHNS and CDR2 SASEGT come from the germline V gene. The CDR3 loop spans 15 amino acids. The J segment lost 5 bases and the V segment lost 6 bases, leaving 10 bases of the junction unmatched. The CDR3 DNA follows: TGTGCCAGCAGACCCAGAGGGGACAGGGCGACTGAAGCTTTCTTT. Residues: CASRPRGDRATEAFF.

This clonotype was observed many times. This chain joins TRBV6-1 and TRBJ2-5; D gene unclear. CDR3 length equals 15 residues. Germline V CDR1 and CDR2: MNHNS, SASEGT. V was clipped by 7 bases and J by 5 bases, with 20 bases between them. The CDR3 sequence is CASNPEVTISETQYF. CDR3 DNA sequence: TGTGCCAGCAATCCTGAGGTTACCATTTCGGAGACCCAGTACTTC.

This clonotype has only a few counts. CDR3 amino acids: CASSLEGRYEQYF. In nucleotides, the CDR3 is TGCGCCAGCAGCTTGGAGGGACGGTACGAGCAGTACTTC. The J gene is TRBJ2-7, the V gene TRBV5-1; D may be TRBD1 or TRBD2 (5 bases each). The germline CDR1 and CDR2 sequences are SGHRS and YFSETQ. Trimming cost V 0 bases and J 4 bases, with 8 bases left between them. The CDR3 has 13 residues.

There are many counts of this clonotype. The CDR3 DNA reads as TGCAGTGCTGAGGGGGCGGATGACACTGAAGCTTTCTTT. Translated: CSAEGADDTEAFF. The rearrangement links TRBV20-1 to TRBJ1-1; 7 bases align to TRBD1. The germline CDR1 and CDR2 sequences are DFQATT and SNEGSKA (reference sequence). V lost 5 bases and J lost 3; bases outside the gene matches: 6. This CDR3 contains 13 residues.